These 14 T cell receptor beta chains originate from one sample sequenced in a study of blood T cell repertoires in COVID-19. Sequencing was performed with immunoSEQ multiplex PCR; in TCRdb, only in-frame clones are kept and a portion is missing. The profile shows about 410,000 clones, roughly 88% of them singletons. The sequencing input was PBMCs or T cells enriched from blood (not recorded which). The receptors come from a man younger than 35 who had recovered from COVID-19.

In regard to this clone: The germline gene is not matched at one end of the junction; a read error may be the cause. This chain links TRBV19 with TRBJ1-1, with a weak D call TRBD1 (5 bases). CDR3 length: 11 amino acids. Per the germline V gene, CDR1 is LNHDA and CDR2 is SQIVND (reference sequence). This CDR3 is CASNTGAGGSF. Here the CDR3 DNA reads TGTGCCAGTAATACAGGAGCGGGAGGGTCCTTT.

This rearrangement joins TRBV7-8 to TRBJ1-1, with unresolved D. CDR3 length: 11 residues. Germline assignment: CDR1 SGHVS and CDR2 FQNEAQ. V gave up 3 bases and J gave up 8 bases, with 7 bases separating them. The CDR3: CASSFSGEAFF. CDR3 nucleotide sequence: TGTGCCAGCAGCTTTAGCGGCGAAGCTTTCTTT.

The V call is TRBV25-1, the J call TRBJ1-1, with D possibly TRBD1 on 6 matching bases. V was clipped by 0 bases and J by 9 bases, with 14 bases between them. The CDR3 is 14 residues long. Germline V gene data show CDR1 as MGHDK and CDR2 as SYGVNS. DNA for the CDR3: TGTGCCAGCAGTGAATATGGAGTCAGGGGTAAAGCTTTCTTT. This encodes CASSEYGVRGKAFF.

The rearrangement joins TRBV24-1 to TRBJ1-1, with 9 bases that match TRBD1. V shed 4 bases and J 1 base; nucleotides not matched to a gene: 3. This CDR3 has 15 amino acids. The germline V gene has CDR1 KGHDR and CDR2 SFDVKD. The CDR3 spells CATSEGGQGNTEAFF. The DNA for the CDR3 is TGTGCCACCAGTGAAGGGGGACAGGGGAACACTGAAGCTTTCTTT.

V gene TRBV5-1 combines with J gene TRBJ2-1, with 7 bases lining up with TRBD2. The CDR3 extends over 16 amino acids. V lost 5 bases, J lost 3 bases, and 11 bases stayed unmatched. The germline gives CDR1 SGHRS, CDR2 YFSETQ. CDR3 sequence reads: CASRSRAGEIYNEQFF. Written as DNA, the CDR3 is TGCGCCAGCAGATCTCGCGCGGGAGAAATCTACAATGAGCAGTTCTTC.

The V and J genes are TRBV4-1 and TRBJ1-3, with 9 bases that match TRBD1. The germline V gene has CDR1 MGHRA and CDR2 YSYEKL. This CDR3 has 17 amino acids. Unmatched junction bases numbered 5, after V lost 2 bases and J lost 0 bases. For the CDR3, the DNA is TGCGCCAGCAGCCAAAACAGGGGGCTATTCTCTGGAAACACCATATATTTT. Protein: CASSQNRGLFSGNTIYF.

The CDR3 sequence is CASSTGGFRADTEAFF. CDR3 nucleotide sequence: TGTGCCAGCTCAACAGGGGGTTTTCGGGCGGACACTGAAGCTTTCTTT. The chain carries TRBV2 and TRBJ1-1; 8 bases line up with TRBD1. Germline V gene data show CDR1 as SNHLY and CDR2 as FYNNEI. CDR3 length: 16 residues. Trimming cost V 8 bases and J 3 bases; bases outside gene matches: 14. Full variable domain (outside the CDR3, taken from reference TRBV2 and TRBJ1-1): EPEVTQTPSHQVTQMGQEVILRCVPISNHLYFYWYRQILGQKVEFLVSFYNNEISEKSEIFDDQFSVERPDGSNFTLKIRSTKLEDSAMYFCASSTGGFRADTEAFFGQGTRLTVV.

V and J are TRBV10-3 and TRBJ1-2; no clear D gene. The CDR3 has 14 residues. CDR1 is ENHRY, CDR2 SYGVKD, per germline. V lost 2 bases to trimming and J lost 7 bases, with 14 bases between them. CDR3 in amino acids: CAISESGETRGYTF. CDR3 DNA: TGTGCCATCAGTGAGAGCGGGGAAACGCGTGGCTACACCTTC.

This clone was seen just once. This chain joins TRBV7-3 and TRBJ2-3; D is perhaps TRBD2 (6 bases). Trimming took 6 bases from V and 0 from J, leaving 13 bases between them. This CDR3 is 15 amino acids long. The germline V gene has CDR1 SGHTA and CDR2 FQGTGA. CDR3 amino acids: CASSSRRASTDTQYF. In DNA form, the CDR3 reads TGTGCCAGCAGTTCCAGGAGGGCTAGCACAGATACGCAGTATTTT.

This chain uses TRBV11-2 with TRBJ1-4; tentative D call: TRBD1 (5 bases). The germline CDR1 and CDR2 sequences are SGHAT and FQNNGV. Trimming shortened V by 2 bases and J by 8 bases, and 15 bases separated the two germline ends. This CDR3 comprises 15 residues. DNA for the CDR3: TGTGCCAGCAGCTTATCGACGGGGGGGAGCGAAAAACTGTTTTTT. This sequence encodes CASSLSTGGSEKLFF.

CDR3 region: CASSEQSLAGGETQYF. For the CDR3, the DNA is TGTGCCAGCAGTGAACAAAGTCTAGCGGGAGGAGAGACCCAGTACTTC. This chain joins TRBV2 and TRBJ2-5, with 11 bases aligning to TRBD2. The CDR3 has 16 amino acids. V trimming: 2 bases; J trimming: 4 bases; junction bases outside the gene matches: 6. Germline lookup yields CDR1 SNHLY and CDR2 FYNNEI.

The chain uses TRBV7-9 and TRBJ1-5; 7 nucleotides agree with TRBD1. Trimming took 5 bases from V and 4 from J; bases not matched to a gene: 2. CDR3 length: 13 amino acids. Per germline, CDR1 SEHNR and CDR2 FQNEAQ (reference sequence). The CDR3 coding sequence is TGTGCCAGCAGCGGGACAGCTAATCAGCCCCAGCATTTT. Amino acids: CASSGTANQPQHF.

J is TRBJ1-2 and V is TRBV30, with 10 bases aligning to TRBD1. V lost 5 bases to trimming and J lost 7 bases; unmatched junction nucleotides: 7. This CDR3 region has 13 residues. CDR1 is GTSNPN and CDR2 is SVGIG in the germline V gene (reference sequence). The CDR3 is CAWATGQGFGYTF. CDR3 in DNA: TGTGCCTGGGCTACGGGACAGGGGTTTGGCTACACCTTC.

The chain employs TRBV3-1 (or the pseudogene TRBV3-2) and TRBJ2-7; 9 nucleotides align to TRBD1. From germline, CDR1 is LGHDT and CDR2 YNNKEL (reference sequence). CDR3 length equals 16 residues. V was pared by 3 bases and J by 4 bases, with 10 bases of the junction left unmatched. Here the CDR3 DNA reads TGTGCCAGCAGCCATTCCCCGGACAGGGGTTTTTACGAGCAGTACTTC. Protein product: CASSHSPDRGFYEQYF.